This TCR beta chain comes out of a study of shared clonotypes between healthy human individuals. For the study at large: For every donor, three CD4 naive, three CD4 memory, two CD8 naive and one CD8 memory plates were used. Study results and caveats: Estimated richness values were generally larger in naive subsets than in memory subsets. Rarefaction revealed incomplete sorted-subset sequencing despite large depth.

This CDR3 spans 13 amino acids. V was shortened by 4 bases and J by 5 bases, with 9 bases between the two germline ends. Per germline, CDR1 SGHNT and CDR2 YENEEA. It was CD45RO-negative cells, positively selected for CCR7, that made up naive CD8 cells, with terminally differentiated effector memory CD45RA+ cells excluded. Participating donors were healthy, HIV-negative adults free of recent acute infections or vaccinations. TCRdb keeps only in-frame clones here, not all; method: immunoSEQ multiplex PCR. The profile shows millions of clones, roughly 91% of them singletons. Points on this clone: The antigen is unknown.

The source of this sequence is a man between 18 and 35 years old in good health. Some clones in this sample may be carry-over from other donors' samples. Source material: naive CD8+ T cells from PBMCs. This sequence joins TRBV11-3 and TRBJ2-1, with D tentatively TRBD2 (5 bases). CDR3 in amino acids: CASSSVANNEQFF. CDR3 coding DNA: TGTGCCAGCAGCTCCGTAGCGAACAATGAGCAGTTCTTC.